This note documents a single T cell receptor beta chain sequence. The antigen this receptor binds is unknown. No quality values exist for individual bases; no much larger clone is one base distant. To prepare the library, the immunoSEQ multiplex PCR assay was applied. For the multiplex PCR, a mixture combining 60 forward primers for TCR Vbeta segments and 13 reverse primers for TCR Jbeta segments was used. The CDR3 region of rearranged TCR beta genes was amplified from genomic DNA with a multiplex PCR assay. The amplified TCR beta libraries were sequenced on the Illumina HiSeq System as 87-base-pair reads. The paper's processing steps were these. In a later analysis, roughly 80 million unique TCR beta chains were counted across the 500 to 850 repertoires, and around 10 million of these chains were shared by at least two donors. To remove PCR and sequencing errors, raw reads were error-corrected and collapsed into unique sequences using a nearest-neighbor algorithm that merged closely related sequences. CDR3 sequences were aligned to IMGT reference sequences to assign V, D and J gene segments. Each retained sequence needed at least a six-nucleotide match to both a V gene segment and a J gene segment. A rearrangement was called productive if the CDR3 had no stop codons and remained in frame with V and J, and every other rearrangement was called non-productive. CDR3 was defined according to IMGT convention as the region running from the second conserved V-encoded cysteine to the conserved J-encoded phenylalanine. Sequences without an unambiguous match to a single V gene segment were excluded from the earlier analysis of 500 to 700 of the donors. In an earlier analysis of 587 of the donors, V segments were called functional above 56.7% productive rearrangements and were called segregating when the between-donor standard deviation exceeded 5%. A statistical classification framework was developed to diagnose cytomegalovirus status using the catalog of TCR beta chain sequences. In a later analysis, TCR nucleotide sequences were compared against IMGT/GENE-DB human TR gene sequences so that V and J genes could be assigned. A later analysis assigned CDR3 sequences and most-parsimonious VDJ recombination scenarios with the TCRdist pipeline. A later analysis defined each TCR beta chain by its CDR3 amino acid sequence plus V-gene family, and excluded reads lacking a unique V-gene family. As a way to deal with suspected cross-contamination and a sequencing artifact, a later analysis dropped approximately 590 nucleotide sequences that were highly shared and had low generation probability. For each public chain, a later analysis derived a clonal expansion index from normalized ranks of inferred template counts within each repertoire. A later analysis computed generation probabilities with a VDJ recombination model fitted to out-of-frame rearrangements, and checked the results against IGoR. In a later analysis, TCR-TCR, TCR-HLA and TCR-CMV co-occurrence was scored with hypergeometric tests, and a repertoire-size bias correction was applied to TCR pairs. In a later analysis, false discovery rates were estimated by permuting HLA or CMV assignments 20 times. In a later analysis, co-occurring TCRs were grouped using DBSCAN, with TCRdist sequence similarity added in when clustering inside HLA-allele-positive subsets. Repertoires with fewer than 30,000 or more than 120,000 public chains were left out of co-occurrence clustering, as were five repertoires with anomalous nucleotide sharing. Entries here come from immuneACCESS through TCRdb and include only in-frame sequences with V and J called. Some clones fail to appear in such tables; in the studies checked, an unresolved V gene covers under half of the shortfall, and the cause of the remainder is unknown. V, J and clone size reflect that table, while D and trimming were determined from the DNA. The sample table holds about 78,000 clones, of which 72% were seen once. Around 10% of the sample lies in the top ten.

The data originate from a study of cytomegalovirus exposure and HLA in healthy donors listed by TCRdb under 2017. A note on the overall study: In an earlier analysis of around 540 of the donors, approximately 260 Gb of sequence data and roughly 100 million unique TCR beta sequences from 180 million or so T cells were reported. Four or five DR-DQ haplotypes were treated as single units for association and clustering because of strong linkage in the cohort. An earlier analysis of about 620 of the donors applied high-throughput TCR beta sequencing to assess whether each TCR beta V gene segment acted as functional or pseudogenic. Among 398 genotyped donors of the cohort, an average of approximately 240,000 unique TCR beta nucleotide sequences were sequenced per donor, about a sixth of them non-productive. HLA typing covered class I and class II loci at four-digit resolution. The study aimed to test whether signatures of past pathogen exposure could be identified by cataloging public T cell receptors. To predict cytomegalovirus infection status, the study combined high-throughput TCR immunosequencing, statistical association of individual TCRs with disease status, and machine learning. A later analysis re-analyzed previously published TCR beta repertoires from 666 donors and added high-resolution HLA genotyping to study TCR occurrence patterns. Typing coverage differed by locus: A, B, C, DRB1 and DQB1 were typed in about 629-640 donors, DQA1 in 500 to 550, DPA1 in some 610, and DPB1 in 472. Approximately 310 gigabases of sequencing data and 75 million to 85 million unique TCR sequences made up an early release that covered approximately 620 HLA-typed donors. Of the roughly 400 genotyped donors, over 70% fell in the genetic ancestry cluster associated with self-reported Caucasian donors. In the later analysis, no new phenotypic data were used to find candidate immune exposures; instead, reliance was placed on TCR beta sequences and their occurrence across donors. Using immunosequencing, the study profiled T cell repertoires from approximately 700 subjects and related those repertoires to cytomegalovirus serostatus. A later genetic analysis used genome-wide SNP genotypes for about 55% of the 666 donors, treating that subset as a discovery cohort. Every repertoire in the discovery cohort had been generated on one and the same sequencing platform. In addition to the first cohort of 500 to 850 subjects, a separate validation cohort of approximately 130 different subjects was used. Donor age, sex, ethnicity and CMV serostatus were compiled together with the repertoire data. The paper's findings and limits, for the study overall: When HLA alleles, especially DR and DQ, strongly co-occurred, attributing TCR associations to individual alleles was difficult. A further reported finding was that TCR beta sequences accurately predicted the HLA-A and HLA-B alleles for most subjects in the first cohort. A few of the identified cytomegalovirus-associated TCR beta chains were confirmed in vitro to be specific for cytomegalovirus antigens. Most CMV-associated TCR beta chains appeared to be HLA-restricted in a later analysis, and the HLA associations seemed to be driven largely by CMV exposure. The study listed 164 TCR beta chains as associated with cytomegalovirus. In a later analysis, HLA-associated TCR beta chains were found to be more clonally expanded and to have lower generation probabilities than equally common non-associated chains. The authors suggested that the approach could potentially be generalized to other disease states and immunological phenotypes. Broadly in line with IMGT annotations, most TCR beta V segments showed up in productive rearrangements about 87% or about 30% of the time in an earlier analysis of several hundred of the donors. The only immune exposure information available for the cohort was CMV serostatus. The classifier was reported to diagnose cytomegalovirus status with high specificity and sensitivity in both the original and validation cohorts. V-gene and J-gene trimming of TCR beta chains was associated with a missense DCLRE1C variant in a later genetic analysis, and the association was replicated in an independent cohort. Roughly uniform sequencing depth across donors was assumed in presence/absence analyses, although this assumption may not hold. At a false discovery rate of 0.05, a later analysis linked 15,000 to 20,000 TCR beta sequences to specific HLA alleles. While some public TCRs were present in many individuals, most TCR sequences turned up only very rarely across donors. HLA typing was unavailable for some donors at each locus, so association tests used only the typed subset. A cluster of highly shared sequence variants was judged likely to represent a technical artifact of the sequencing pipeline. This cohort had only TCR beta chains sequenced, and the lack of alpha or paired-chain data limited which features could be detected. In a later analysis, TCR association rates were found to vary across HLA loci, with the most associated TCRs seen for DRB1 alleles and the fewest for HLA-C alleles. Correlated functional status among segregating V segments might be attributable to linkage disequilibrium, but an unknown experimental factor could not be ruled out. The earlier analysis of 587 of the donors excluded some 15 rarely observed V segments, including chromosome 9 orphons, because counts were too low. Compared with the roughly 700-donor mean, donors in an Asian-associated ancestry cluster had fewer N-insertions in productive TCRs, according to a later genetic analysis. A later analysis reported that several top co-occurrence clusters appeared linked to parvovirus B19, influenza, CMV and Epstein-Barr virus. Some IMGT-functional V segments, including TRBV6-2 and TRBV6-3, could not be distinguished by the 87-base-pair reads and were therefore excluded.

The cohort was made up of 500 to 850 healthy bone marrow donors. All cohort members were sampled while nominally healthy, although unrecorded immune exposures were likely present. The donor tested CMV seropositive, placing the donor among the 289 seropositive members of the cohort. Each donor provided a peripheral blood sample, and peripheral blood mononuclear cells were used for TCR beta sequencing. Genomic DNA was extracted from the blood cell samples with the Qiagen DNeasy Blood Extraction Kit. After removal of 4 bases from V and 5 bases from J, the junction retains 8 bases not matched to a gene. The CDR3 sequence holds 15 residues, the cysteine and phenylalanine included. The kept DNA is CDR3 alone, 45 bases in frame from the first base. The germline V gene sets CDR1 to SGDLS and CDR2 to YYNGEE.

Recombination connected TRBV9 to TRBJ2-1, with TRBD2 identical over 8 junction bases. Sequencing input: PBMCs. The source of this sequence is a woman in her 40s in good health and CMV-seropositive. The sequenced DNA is TGTGCCAGCAGCCCCCGGGGGGGGTCTAACAATGAGCAGTTCTTC. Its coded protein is CASSPRGGSNNEQFF.